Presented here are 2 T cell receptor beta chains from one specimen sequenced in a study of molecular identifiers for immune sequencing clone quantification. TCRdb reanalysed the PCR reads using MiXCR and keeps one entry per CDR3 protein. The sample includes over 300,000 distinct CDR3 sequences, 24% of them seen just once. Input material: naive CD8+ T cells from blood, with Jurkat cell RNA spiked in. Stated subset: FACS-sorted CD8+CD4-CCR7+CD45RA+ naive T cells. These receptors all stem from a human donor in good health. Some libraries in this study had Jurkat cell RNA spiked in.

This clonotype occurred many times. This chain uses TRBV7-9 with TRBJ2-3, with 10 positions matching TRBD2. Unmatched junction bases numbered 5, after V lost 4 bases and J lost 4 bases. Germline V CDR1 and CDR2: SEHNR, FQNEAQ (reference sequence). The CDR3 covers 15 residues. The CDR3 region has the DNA TGTGCCAGCAGCTCGGGACTAGCGATCGCAGATACGCAGTATTTT. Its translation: CASSSGLAIADTQYF.

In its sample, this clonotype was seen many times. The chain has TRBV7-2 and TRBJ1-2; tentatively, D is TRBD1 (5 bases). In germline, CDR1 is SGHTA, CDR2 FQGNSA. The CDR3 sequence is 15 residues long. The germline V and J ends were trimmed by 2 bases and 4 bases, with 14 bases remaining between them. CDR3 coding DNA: TGTGCCAGCAGCTTATCCGGGGGGAGATTCTATGGCTACACCTTC. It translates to CASSLSGGRFYGYTF.